This T cell receptor beta chain appears in the sequencing data of a study of blood T cell repertoires in COVID-19. Method: immunoSEQ multiplex PCR; TCRdb's copy keeps in-frame clones and lacks some. The sample lists over 35,000 clones, more than 65% seen once, with around 20% in the top ten. The germline CDR1 and CDR2 sequences are MNHEY and SVGAGI. J was trimmed by 6 bases and V by 6 bases; bases with no gene match: 5. The CDR3 runs 12 residues. The chain carries TRBV6-5 and TRBJ2-7, with TRBD2 matching 7 bases. The receptor was isolated from a man between 65 and 79 years old with acute or convalescent COVID-19. The sequenced material came from peripheral blood. CDR3 coding DNA: TGTGCCAGCAGACCGACTAGCTCCGAGCAGTACTTC. Its translation is CASRPTSSEQYF.